This TCR beta chain stems from a study of T cells expressing NK-cell markers. Per germline, CDR1 SGHVS and CDR2 FQNEAQ. The length of the CDR3 is 18 residues. TCR beta cDNA was made by 5'RACE template switching with UMIs. TCRdb reworked the 5' RACE reads into one entry per CDR3 protein, no DNA. The sample totals about half a million distinct CDR3 sequences. The rearrangement uses TRBV7-8 and TRBJ1-1; TCRdb selects TRBD1, and the lack of DNA leaves this call unchecked. The sample comprised blood T cells: a sorted CD56 or NKG2C T cell subset, CD4+ or CD8+ T cells, or bulk PBMC T cells (not recorded which). This receptor was taken from a woman aged 45-65 years in good health. The CDR3: CASSLTKRGGHLNTEAFF.